This record covers a single T cell receptor beta chain. The assay was immunoSEQ multiplex PCR, and TCRdb's table has in-frame clones only and misses some. The sample carries about 98,000 clones, about four fifths recorded once. This entry belongs to a study of control samples from healthy donors and cancer patients. Deletions cut 6 bases from V and 5 bases from J, with 25 bases between. Germline V gene sequence: CDR1 ENHRY, CDR2 SYGVKD. The CDR3 is 17 residues long. The source of this sequence is a woman aged 25 to 39 in good health. The sequencing input was blood. This chain joins TRBV10-3 and TRBJ1-1; no definite D call. This CDR3 is CAIRNPRAPGPGTEAFF. CDR3 coding DNA: TGTGCCATCAGGAACCCTAGGGCCCCAGGCCCCGGGACTGAAGCTTTCTTT.